The 4 T cell receptor beta chains listed next were all sequenced from one sample in a study of T cells in Graves' hyperthyroidism and ophthalmopathy (dated by TCRdb to between 2018 and 2020). Libraries were made using multiplex PCR. Instrument on record: Illumina HiSeq 2000. Amplification of TCR beta CDR3 regions was carried out from RNA transcripts. The first round of RT-PCR for the TCR CDR3 was performed with the HTBI primer set and the Qiagen OneStep RT-PCR kit. TCRdb cleaned the public reads at Q25 with fastp, built clones with MiXCR and kept in-frame beta chains. Rows with a matching CDR3 protein are joined into one entry that keeps the most common DNA and genes. A total of about 250,000 distinct CDR3 sequences appear in this sample, approximately 25% of them only once. The ten largest make up about a third of the sample. The source material was blood. These receptors originate from a woman in her thirties or forties with Graves' ophthalmopathy.

This clonotype was seen ten or more times. The CDR3 protein is CASSYDPAERGDEQYF. The CDR3 DNA is TGTGCCAGCAGTTACGACCCCGCCGAAAGAGGCGACGAGCAGTACTTC. V gene TRBV7-8 combines with J gene TRBJ2-7; D gene ambiguous. Germline lookup yields CDR1 SGHVS and CDR2 FQNEAQ. The CDR3 extends over 16 amino acids. Trimming pared 6 bases from V and 5 bases from J, leaving 23 bases between.

This clonotype was counted many times. This chain links TRBV28 with TRBJ1-5; 7 bases agree with TRBD1. This CDR3 spans 14 amino acids. Germline assignment: CDR1 MDHEN and CDR2 SYDVKM. V was clipped by 3 bases and J by 9 bases; unmatched bases: 8. This CDR3 reads CASSLLDRLGPQHF. CDR3 DNA sequence: TGTGCCAGCAGTTTGTTGGACAGGCTGGGGCCCCAGCATTTT.

V usage is TRBV2 and J usage is TRBJ2-2; the D call may be TRBD1 or TRBD2 (5 bases each). This CDR3 is 15 amino acids long. V was cut by 4 bases and J by 4 bases, with 13 bases left in between. The germline V gene has CDR1 SNHLY and CDR2 FYNNEI. The CDR3 loop is CASSVGEMCTGELFF. The CDR3 nucleotides are TGTGCCAGCAGTGTGGGGGAGATGTGCACCGGGGAGCTGTTTTTT.

This clonotype appeared many times. V usage is TRBV7-3 and J usage is TRBJ2-1; D may be TRBD2 (5 bases). The germline V and J ends were trimmed by 4 bases and 7 bases, with 11 bases remaining between them. The CDR3 extends over 13 amino acids. Germline V lookup: CDR1 SGHTA, CDR2 FQGTGA. The CDR3 reads CASSSGLLNEQFF. The CDR3 coding sequence is TGTGCCAGCAGCTCAGGACTCCTTAATGAGCAGTTCTTC.